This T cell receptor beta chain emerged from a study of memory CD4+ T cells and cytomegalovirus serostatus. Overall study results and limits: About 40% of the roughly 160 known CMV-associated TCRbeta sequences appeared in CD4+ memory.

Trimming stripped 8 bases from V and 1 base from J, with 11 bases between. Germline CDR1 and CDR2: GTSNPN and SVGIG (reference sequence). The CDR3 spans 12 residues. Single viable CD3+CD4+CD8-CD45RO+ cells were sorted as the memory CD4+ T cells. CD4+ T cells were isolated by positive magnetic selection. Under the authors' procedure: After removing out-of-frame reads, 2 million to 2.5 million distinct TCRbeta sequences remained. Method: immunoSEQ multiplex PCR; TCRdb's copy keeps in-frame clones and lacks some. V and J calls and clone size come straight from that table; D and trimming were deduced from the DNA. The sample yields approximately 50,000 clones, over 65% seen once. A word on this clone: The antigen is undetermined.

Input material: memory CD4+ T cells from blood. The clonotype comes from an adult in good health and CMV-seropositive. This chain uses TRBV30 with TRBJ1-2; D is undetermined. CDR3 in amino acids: CARDTRNYGYTF. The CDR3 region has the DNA TGTGCCCGCGACACTCGTAACTATGGCTACACCTTC.